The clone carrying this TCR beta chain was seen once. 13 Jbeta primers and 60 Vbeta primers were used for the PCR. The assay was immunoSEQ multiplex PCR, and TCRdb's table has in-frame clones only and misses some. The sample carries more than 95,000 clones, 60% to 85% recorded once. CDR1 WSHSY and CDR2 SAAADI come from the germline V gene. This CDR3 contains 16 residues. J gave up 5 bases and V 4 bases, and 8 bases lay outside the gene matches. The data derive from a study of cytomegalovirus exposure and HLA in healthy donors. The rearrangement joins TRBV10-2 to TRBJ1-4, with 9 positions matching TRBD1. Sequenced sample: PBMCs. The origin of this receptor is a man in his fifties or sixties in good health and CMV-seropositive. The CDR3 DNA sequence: TGCGCCAGCAGTGGGGCTACAGGGGGCACAAATGAAAAACTGTTTTTT. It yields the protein CASSGATGGTNEKLFF.